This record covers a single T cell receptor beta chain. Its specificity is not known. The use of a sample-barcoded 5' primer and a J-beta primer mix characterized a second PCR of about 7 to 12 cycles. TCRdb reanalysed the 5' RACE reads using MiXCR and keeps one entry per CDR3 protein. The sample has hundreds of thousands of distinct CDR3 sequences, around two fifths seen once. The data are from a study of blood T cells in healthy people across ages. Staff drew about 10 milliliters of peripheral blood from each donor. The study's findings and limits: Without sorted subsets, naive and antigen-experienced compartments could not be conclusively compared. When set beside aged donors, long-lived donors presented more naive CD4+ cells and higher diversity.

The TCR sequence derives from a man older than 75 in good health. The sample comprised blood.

The chain's CDR3 is CASSPTLTGGTQYF. The DNA for the CDR3 is TGTGCCAGCAGCCCGACGTTGACTGGGGGGACCCAGTACTTC. J is TRBJ2-5 and V is TRBV7-3; D is tentatively TRBD1 or TRBD2 (5 bases each). V was cut by 5 bases and J by 7 bases, with 17 bases left in between. Germline-derived CDR1 and CDR2 are SGHTA and FQGTGA. The CDR3 consists of 14 residues. The full variable domain, its missing parts supplied by reference TRBV7-3 and TRBJ2-5, is GAGVSQTPSNKVTEKGKYVELRCDPISGHTALYWYRQSLGQGPEFLIYFQGTGAADDSGLPNDRFFAVRPEGSVSTLKIQRTERGDSAVYLCASSPTLTGGTQYFGPGTRLLVL.